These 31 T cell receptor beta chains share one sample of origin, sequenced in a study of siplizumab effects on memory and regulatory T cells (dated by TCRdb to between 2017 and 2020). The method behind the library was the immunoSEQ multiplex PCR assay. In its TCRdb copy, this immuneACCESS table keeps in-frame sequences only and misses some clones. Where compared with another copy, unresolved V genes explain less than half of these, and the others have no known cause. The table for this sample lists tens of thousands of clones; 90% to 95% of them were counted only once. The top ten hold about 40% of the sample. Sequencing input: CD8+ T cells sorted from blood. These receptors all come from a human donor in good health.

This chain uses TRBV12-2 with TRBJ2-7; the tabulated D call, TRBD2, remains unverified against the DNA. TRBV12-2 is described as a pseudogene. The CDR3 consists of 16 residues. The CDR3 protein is CASRLAGGRISYEQYF. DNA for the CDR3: TGTGCAAGTCGCTTAGCCGGGGGACGGATATCCTACGAGCAGTACTTC.

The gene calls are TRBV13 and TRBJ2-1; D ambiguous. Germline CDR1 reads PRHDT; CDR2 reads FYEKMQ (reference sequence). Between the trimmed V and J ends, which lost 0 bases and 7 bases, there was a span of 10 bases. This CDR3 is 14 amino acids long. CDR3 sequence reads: CASSLGGLGNEQFF. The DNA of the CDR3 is TGTGCCAGCAGCTTAGGAGGGTTGGGGAATGAGCAGTTCTTC.

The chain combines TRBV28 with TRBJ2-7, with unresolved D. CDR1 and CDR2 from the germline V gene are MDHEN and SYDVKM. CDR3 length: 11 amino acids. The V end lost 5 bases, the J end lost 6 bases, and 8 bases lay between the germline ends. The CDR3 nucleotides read TGTGCCAGCAGTCCCGGCCGCGAGCAGTACTTC. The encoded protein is CASSPGREQYF.

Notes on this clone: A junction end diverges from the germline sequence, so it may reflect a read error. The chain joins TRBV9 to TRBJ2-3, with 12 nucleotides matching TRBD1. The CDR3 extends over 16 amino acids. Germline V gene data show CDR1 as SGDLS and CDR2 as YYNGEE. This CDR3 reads CASSVVGTGGTDTQYF. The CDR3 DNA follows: TGTGCCAGCAGCGTAGTTGGGACAGGGGGCACCGATACGCAGTATTTT. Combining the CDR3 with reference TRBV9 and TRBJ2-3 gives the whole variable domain DSGVTQTPKHLITATGQRVTLRCSPRSGDLSVYWYQQSLDQGLQFLIQYYNGEERAKGNILERFSAQQFPDLHSELNLSSLELGDSALYFCASSVVGTGGTDTQYFGPGTRLTVL.

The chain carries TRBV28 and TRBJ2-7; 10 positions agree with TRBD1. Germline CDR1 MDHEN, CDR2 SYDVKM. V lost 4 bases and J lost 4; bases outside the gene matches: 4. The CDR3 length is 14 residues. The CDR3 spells CASSSTGGEYEQYF. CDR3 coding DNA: TGTGCCAGCAGTTCGACAGGGGGCGAGTACGAGCAGTACTTC.

The CDR3, as DNA: TGCGCCAGCAGCTTGACCTTAGCGGGGGGGAATGAGCAGTTCTTC. This encodes CASSLTLAGGNEQFF. The genes are TRBV5-1 and TRBJ2-1, with TRBD2 identical over 11 bases. Trimming removed 1 base from V and 7 bases from J; junction bases left unmatched: 4. This CDR3 spans 15 amino acids. Germline V gene lookup returns CDR1 SGHRS and CDR2 YFSETQ. The entire variable domain, with the rest obtained from reference TRBV5-1 and TRBJ2-1, is as follows: KAGVTQTPRYLIKTRGQQVTLSCSPISGHRSVSWYQQTPGQGLQFLFEYFSETQRNKGNFPGRFSGRQFSNSRSEMNVSTLELGDSALYLCASSLTLAGGNEQFFGPGTRLTVL.

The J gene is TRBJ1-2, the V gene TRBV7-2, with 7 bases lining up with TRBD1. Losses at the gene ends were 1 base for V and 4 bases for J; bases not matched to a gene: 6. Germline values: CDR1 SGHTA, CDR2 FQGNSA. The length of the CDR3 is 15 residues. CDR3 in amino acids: CASSLEGALTYGYTF. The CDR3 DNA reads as TGTGCCAGCAGCTTAGAGGGGGCGCTTACCTATGGCTACACCTTC.

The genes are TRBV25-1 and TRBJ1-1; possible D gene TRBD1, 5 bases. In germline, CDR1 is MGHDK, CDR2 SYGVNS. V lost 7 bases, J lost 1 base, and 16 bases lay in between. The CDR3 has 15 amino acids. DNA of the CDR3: TGTGCCAGCACCTTCGGGGCAATGGGGAACACTGAAGCTTTCTTT. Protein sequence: CASTFGAMGNTEAFF.

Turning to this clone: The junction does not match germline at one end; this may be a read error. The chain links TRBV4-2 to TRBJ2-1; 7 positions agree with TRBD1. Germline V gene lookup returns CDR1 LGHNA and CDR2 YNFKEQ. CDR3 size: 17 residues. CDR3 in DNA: TGTGCCAGCAGTCAAGAGATCGGGACAGAAGTATACAATGAGCAGTTCTTC. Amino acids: CASSQEIGTEVYNEQFF.

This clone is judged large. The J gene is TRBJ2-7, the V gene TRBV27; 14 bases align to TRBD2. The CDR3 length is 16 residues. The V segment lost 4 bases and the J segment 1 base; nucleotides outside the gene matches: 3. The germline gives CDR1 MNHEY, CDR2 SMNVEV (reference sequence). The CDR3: CASSSRLAGGSYEQYF. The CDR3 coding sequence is TGTGCCAGCAGTTCCAGACTAGCGGGAGGGTCCTACGAGCAGTACTTC.

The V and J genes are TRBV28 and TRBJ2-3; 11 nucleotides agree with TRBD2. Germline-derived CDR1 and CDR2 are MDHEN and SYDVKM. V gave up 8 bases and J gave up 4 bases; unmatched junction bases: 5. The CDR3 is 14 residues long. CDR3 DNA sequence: TGTGCCAGCTATAGCGGGAGGGTCGCAGATACGCAGTATTTT. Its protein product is CASYSGRVADTQYF.

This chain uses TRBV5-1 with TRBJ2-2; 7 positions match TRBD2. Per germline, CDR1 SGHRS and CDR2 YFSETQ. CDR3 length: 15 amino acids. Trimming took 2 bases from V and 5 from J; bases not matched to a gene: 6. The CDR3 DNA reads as TGCGCCAGCAGCTTTCTAGCGGCGGAGACCGGGGAGCTGTTTTTT. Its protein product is CASSFLAAETGELFF.

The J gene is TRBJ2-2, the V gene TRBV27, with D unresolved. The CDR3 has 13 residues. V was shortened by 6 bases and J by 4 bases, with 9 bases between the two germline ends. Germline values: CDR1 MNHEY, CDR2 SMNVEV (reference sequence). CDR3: CASSETSTGELFF. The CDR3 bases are TGTGCCAGCAGCGAAACAAGCACCGGGGAGCTGTTTTTT.

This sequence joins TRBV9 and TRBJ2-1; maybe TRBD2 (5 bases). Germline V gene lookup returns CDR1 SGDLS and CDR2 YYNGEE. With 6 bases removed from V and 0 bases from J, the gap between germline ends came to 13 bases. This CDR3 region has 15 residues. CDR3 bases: TGTGCCAGCATAAGTAGGAGGAGCTCCTACAATGAGCAGTTCTTC. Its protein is CASISRRSSYNEQFF.

The CDR3 DNA is TGTGCCAGTACCTCCGGGACCCTCGGCAATGAGCAGTTCTTC. It yields the protein CASTSGTLGNEQFF. J is TRBJ2-1 and V is TRBV6-5; D may correspond to TRBD1 or TRBD2 (5 bases each). Germline assignment: CDR1 MNHEY and CDR2 SVGAGI. V lost 9 bases, J lost 6 bases, and 18 bases lay in between. The CDR3 extends over 14 amino acids.

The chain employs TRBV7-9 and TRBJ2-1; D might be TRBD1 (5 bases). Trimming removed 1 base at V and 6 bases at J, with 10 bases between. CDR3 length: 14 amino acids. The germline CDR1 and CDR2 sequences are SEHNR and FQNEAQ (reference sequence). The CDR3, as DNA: TGTGCCAGCAGCTTAGGTGGGGCCCTCAATGAGCAGTTCTTC. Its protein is CASSLGGALNEQFF.

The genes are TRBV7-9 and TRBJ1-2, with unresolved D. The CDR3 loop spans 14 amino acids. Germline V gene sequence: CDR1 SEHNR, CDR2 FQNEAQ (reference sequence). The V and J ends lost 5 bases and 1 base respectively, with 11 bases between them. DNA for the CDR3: TGTGCCAGCAGCCCCGCCGGGAATAACTATGGCTACACCTTC. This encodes CASSPAGNNYGYTF.

CDR3 sequence: CASSYRDTYNEQFF. The DNA of the CDR3 is TGTGCCAGCAGCTACAGGGACACCTACAATGAGCAGTTCTTC. V and J are TRBV13 and TRBJ2-1, with D possibly being TRBD1 (6 bases). CDR3 length: 14 amino acids. Germline V gives CDR1 PRHDT, CDR2 FYEKMQ (reference sequence). Trimming pared 4 bases from V and 2 bases from J, leaving 9 bases between.

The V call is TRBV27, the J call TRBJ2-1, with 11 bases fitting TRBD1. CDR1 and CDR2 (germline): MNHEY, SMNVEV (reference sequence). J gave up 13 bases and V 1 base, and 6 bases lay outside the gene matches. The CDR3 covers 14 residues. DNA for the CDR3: TGTGCCAGCAGTTTATACGACGGGACAGGGGGACAGTTCTTC. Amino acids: CASSLYDGTGGQFF.

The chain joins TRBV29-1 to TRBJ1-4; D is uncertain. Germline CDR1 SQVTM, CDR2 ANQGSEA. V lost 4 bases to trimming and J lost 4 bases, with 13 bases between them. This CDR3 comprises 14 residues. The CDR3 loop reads CSVVLVGINEKLFF. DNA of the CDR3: TGCAGCGTTGTTCTAGTCGGTATTAATGAAAAACTGTTTTTT.

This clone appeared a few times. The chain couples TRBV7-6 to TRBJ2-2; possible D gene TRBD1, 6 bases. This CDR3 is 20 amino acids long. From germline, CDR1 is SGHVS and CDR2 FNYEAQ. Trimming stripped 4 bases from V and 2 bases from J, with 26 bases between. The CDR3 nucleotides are TGTGCCAGCAGCTCCATACGATCAGATTCCGGGACAAGAAACACCGGGGAGCTGTTTTTT. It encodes CASSSIRSDSGTRNTGELFF.

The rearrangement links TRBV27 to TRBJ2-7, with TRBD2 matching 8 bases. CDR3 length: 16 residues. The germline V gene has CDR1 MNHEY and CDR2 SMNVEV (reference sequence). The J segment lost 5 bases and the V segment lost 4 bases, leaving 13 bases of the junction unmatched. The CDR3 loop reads CASSSSPGLVAHEQYF. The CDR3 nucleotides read TGTGCCAGCAGTTCCTCCCCGGGACTAGTGGCCCACGAGCAGTACTTC.

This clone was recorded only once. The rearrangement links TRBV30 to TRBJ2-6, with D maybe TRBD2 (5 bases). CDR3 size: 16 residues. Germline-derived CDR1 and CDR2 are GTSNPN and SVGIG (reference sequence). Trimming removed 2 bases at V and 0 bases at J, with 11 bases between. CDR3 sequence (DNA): TGTGCCTGGAGTCCTGGACGGGGCTCTGGGGCCAACGTCCTGACTTTC. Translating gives CAWSPGRGSGANVLTF. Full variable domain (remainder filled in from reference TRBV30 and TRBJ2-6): SQTIHQWPATLVQPVGSPLSLECTVEGTSNPNLYWYRQAAGRGLQLLFYSVGIGQISSEVPQNLSASRPQDRQFILSSKKLLLSDSGFYLCAWSPGRGSGANVLTFGAGSRLTVL.

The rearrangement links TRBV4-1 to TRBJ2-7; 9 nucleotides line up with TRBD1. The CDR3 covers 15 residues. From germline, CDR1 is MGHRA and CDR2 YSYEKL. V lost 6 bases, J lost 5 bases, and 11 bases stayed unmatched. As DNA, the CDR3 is TGCGCCAGCAGTGGCCCCGGACAGGGGTTCGACGAGCAGTACTTC. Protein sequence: CASSGPGQGFDEQYF.

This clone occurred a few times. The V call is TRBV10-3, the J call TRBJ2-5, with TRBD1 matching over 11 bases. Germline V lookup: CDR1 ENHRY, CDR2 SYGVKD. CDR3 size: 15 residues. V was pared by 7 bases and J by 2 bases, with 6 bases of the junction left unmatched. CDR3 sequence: CAIKKDRGHQETQYF. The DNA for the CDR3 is TGTGCCATCAAAAAGGACAGGGGGCATCAAGAGACCCAGTACTTC.

The CDR3: CATSRASSGSSYEQYF. CDR3 nucleotide sequence: TGTGCCACCAGCAGAGCTTCTAGCGGGAGCTCCTACGAGCAGTACTTC. The rearrangement joins TRBV15 to TRBJ2-7, with 10 bases lining up with TRBD2. The CDR3 consists of 16 residues. V gave up 1 base and J gave up 0 bases; unmatched junction bases: 3. CDR1 and CDR2 (germline): LNHNV, YYDKDF (reference sequence). Filled out from reference TRBV15 and TRBJ2-7, the complete variable domain reads DAMVIQNPRYQVTQFGKPVTLSCSQTLNHNVMYWYQQKSSQAPKLLFHYYDKDFNNEADTPDNFQSRRPNTSFCFLDIRSPGLGDTAMYLCATSRASSGSSYEQYFGPGTRLTVT.

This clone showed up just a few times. In DNA, the CDR3 is TGCAGCGTTGAAGCCCCGGAGGAAGCGGGAGGAACACAGTATTTT. Translating it yields CSVEAPEEAGGTQYF. V gene TRBV29-1 combines with J gene TRBJ2-3; 9 bases are shared with TRBD2. Germline values: CDR1 SQVTM, CDR2 ANQGSEA. The ends lost 1 base at V and 12 bases at J; junction bases unmatched: 14. The CDR3 contains 15 residues.

The CDR3 here is CSVGWGDTQYF. For the CDR3, the DNA is TGCAGCGTTGGTTGGGGAGATACGCAGTATTTT. This chain connects TRBV29-1 to TRBJ2-3; no clear D gene. V shed 4 bases and J shed 5 bases, with 7 bases lying between them. Germline V gives CDR1 SQVTM, CDR2 ANQGSEA. The CDR3 is 11 residues long.

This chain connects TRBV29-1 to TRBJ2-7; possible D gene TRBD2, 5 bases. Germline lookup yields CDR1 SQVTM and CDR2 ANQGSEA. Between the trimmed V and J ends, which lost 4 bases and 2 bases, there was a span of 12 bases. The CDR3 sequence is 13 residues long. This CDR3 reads CSVVSAGAYEQYF. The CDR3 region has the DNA TGCAGCGTTGTGTCGGCCGGGGCCTACGAGCAGTACTTC.

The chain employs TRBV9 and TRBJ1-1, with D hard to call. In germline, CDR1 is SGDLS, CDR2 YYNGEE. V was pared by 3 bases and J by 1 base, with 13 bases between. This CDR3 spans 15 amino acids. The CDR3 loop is CASSAAGRPNTEAFF. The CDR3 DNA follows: TGTGCCAGCAGCGCCGCCGGGCGACCGAACACTGAAGCTTTCTTT.

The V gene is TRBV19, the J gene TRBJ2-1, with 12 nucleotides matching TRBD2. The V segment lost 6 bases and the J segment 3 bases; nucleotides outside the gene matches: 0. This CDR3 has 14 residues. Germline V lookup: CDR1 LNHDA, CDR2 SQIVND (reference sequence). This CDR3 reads CASRTSGGYNEQFF. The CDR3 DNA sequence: TGTGCCAGTAGGACTAGCGGGGGCTACAATGAGCAGTTCTTC.